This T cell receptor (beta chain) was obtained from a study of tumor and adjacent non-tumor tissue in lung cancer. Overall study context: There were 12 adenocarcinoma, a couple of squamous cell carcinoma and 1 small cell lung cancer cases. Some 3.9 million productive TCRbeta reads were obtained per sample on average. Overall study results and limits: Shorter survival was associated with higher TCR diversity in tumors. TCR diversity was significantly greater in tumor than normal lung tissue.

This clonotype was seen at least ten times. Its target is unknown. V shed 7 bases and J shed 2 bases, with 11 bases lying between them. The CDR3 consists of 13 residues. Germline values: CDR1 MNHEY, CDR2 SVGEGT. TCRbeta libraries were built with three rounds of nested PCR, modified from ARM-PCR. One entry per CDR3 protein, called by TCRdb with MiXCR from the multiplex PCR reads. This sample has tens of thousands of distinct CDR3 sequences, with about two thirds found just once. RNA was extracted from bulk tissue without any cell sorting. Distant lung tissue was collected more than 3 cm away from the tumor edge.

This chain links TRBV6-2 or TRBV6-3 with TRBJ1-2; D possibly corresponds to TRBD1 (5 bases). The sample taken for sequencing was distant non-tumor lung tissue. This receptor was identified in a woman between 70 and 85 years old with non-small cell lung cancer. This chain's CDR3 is CASTREANYGYTF. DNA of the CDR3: TGTGCCAGCACCAGGGAAGCAAACTATGGCTACACCTTC.